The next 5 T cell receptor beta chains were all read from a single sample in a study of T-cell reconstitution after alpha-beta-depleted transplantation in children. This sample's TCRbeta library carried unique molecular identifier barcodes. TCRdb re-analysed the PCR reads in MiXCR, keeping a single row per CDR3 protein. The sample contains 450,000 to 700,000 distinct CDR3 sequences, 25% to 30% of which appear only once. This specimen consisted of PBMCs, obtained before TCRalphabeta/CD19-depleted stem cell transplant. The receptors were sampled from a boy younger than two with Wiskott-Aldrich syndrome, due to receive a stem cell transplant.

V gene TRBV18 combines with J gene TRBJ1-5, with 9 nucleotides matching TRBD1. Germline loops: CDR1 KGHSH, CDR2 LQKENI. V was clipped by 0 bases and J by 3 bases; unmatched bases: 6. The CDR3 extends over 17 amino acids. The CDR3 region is CASSPPRTGVNNQPQHF. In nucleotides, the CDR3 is TGTGCCAGCTCACCACCTAGGACAGGGGTGAACAATCAGCCCCAGCATTTT. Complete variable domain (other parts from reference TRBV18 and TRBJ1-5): NAGVMQNPRHLVRRRGQEARLRCSPMKGHSHVYWYRQLPEEGLKFMVYLQKENIIDESGMPKERFSAEFPKEGPSILRIQQVVRGDSAAYFCASSPPRTGVNNQPQHFGDGTRLSIL.

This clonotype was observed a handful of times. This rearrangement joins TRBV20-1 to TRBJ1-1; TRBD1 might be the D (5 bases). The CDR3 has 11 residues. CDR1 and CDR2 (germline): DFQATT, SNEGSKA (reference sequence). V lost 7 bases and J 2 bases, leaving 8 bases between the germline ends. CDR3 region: CSGQTNTEAFF. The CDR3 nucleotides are TGCAGTGGACAGACAAACACTGAAGCTTTCTTT.

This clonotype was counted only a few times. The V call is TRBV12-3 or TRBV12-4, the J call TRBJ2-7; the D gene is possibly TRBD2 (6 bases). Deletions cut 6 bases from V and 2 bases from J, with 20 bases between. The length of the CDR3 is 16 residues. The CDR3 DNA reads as TGTGCCAGCAGGCAAATTGGCGGGACGGTGACCTACGAGCAGTACTTC. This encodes CASRQIGGTVTYEQYF.

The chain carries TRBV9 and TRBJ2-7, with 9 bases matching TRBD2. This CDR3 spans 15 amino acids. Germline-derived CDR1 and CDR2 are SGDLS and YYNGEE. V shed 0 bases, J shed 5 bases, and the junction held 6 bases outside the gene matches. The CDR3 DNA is TGTGCCAGCAGCGTAGCTGCTAGCGGGACCCACGAGCAGTACTTC. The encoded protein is CASSVAASGTHEQYF.

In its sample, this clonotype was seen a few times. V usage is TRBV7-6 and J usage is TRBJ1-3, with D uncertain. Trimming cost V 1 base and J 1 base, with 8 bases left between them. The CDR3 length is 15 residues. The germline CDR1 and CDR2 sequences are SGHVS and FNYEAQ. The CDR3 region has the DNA TGTGCCAGCAGCTTAGAGGGATTTTCTGGAAACACCATATATTTT. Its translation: CASSLEGFSGNTIYF.